This TCR beta chain appears in the sequencing data of a study of T-cell reconstitution after alpha-beta-depleted transplantation in children. Preparation of the TCRbeta library was carried out with unique molecular identifiers. TCRdb reprocessed the PCR reads with MiXCR, giving one entry per CDR3 protein. The sample lists approximately 270,000 distinct CDR3 sequences, 9.9% occurring once. The sample was PBMCs from the stem cell graft donor, taken from the stem cell graft. This TCR came from a human donor who donated a stem cell graft to a child with SCID.

The CDR3 region is CASSLLRPDTGELFF. The CDR3 nucleotides are TGTGCCAGCAGTTTGCTCAGGCCTGACACCGGGGAGCTGTTTTTT. This chain connects TRBV12-3 or TRBV12-4 to TRBJ2-2; D not certain. V lost 3 bases and J 3 bases, leaving 11 bases between the germline ends. The CDR3 runs to 15 residues.